This T cell receptor beta chain stems from a study of shared clonotypes between healthy human individuals. Study observations and caveats: Only a few donors were included, so the genetic and exposure-history diversity represented was limited.

Germline CDR1 and CDR2: SEHNR and FQNEAQ (reference sequence). Trimming removed 4 bases at V and 0 bases at J, with 6 bases between. The CDR3 extends over 13 amino acids. Points on this clone: Its specificity is unknown.

It was at deep level that the assay was run. Data came from immunoSEQ multiplex PCR; TCRdb stores just in-frame clones and leaves some out. Of around 1.1 million clones in the sample, 70% to 85% are singletons; the top ten hold 0.89%. This receptor was identified in a man aged 18-30 years in good health. Some clones in this sample may be carry-over from other donors' samples. J is TRBJ1-1 and V is TRBV7-9; no firm D call. The source material was memory CD4+ T cells from PBMCs. Subset described: CD45RA-negative fraction. DNA of the CDR3: TGTGCCAGCAGCTCCATATTGAACACTGAAGCTTTCTTT. Translated, it gives CASSSILNTEAFF. Based on the CDR3 plus reference TRBV7-9 and TRBJ1-1, the full variable domain is DTGVSQNPRHKITKRGQNVTFRCDPISEHNRLYWYRQTLGQGPEFLTYFQNEAQLEKSRLLSDRFSAERPKGSFSTLEIQRTEQGDSAMYLCASSSILNTEAFFGQGTRLTVV.